This passage covers 4 T cell receptor beta chains from one sample sequenced in a study of blood T cell repertoires in COVID-19. This table comes from immunoSEQ multiplex PCR, and its TCRdb copy is limited to in-frame clones, with some not included. Altogether under 250,000 clones are present, roughly 83% being singletons, with the ten largest covering 5.5% to 6.5%. The sequencing sample was made of peripheral blood. The receptor set was obtained from a woman at least 80 years old with COVID-19, enrolled during active disease.

V and J are TRBV7-2 and TRBJ2-5; TRBD2 aligns across 8 bases. CDR3 length equals 16 residues. Germline V lookup: CDR1 SGHTA, CDR2 FQGNSA. Trimming took 6 bases from V and 2 from J; bases not matched to a gene: 11. CDR3 nucleotide sequence: TGTGCCAGCAGACCTTTAGCGGGGAGCCAACAAGAGACCCAGTACTTC. Translation gives CASRPLAGSQQETQYF.

This clone was detected a few times. The chain combines TRBV18 with TRBJ1-3; unclear D gene. Germline V gene sequence: CDR1 KGHSH, CDR2 LQKENI. Trimming shortened V by 3 bases and J by 0 bases, and 12 bases separated the two germline ends. CDR3 length: 16 amino acids. CDR3: CASSPDTFYSGNTIYF. The CDR3 DNA sequence: TGTGCCAGCTCACCCGACACCTTTTACTCTGGAAACACCATATATTTT.

V is TRBV28 and J is TRBJ2-2, with D unclear. Trimming took 1 base from V and 7 from J, leaving 4 bases between them. The germline V gene encodes CDR1 MDHEN and CDR2 SYDVKM. CDR3 size: 12 residues. DNA for the CDR3: TGTGCCAGCAGTTTATTAGTCGGGGAGCTGTTTTTT. Protein sequence: CASSLLVGELFF.

This clone was seen repeatedly, ten times or more. The DNA of the CDR3 is TGTGCCAGTAAGCAGGGTAGGGACGAGCAGTACTTC. Amino acids: CASKQGRDEQYF. The chain uses TRBV19 and TRBJ2-7; TRBD1 might be the D (5 bases). The germline gives CDR1 LNHDA, CDR2 SQIVND (reference sequence). V lost 7 bases and J 5 bases, leaving 12 bases between the germline ends. The CDR3 is 12 residues long. The complete variable domain, with remaining parts taken from reference TRBV19 and TRBJ2-7, reads DGGITQSPKYLFRKEGQNVTLSCEQNLNHDAMYWYRQDPGQGLRLIYYSQIVNDFQKGDIAEGYSVSREKKESFPLTVTSAQKNPTAFYLCASKQGRDEQYFGPGTRLTVT.